Following are 8 T cell receptor beta chains from one sample sequenced in a study of blood T cell repertoires in COVID-19. The repertoire was sequenced with immunoSEQ multiplex PCR; TCRdb's copy has only in-frame clones and lacks some. The sample shows roughly 150,000 clones, approximately 84% of them seen only once. The sequenced material came from peripheral blood. The receptors originated from a woman at least 80 years old with acute or convalescent COVID-19.

This clone was counted between two and nine times. This chain connects TRBV5-1 to TRBJ2-7, with D possibly TRBD2 on 6 matching bases. In germline, CDR1 is SGHRS, CDR2 YFSETQ. The V end lost 4 bases, the J end lost 3 bases, and 11 bases lay between the germline ends. This CDR3 comprises 13 residues. The CDR3 DNA is TGCGCCAGCAGCGCCGGGACTTTCTACGAGCAGTACTTC. Translated, it gives CASSAGTFYEQYF.

This chain connects TRBV3-1 (or the pseudogene TRBV3-2) to TRBJ2-5, with 7 bases identical to TRBD1. CDR1 is LGHDT, CDR2 YNNKEL, per germline (reference sequence). J lost 2 bases, V lost 6 bases, and 3 bases had no gene match. The CDR3 is made up of 13 amino acids. Here the CDR3 reads CASRGTAQETQYF. The CDR3 nucleotides read TGTGCCAGCAGGGGGACAGCACAAGAGACCCAGTACTTC.

The chain recombines TRBV9 with TRBJ1-4; D is unresolved. CDR1 is SGDLS and CDR2 is YYNGEE in the germline V gene. The CDR3 runs 12 residues. Deletions cut 0 bases from V and 11 bases from J, with 8 bases between. The CDR3 DNA is TGTGCCAGCAGCGTAGAGGCAGGCAAACTGTTTTTT. This translates into CASSVEAGKLFF. The full variable domain, in which reference TRBV9 and TRBJ1-4 provide the parts outside the CDR3, is DSGVTQTPKHLITATGQRVTLRCSPRSGDLSVYWYQQSLDQGLQFLIQYYNGEERAKGNILERFSAQQFPDLHSELNLSSLELGDSALYFCASSVEAGKLFFGSGTQLSVL.

V is TRBV7-2 and J is TRBJ2-7; a weak D match, TRBD2 (6 bases). The CDR3 runs to 15 residues. V lost 2 bases, J lost 1 base, and 12 bases lay in between. The germline V gene has CDR1 SGHTA and CDR2 FQGNSA. The CDR3 DNA reads TGTGCCAGCAGCTTACCACGGGGGAGTTCCTACGAGCAGTACTTC. The encoded protein is CASSLPRGSSYEQYF.

The chain joins TRBV30 to TRBJ1-5; no definite D call. The germline V gene encodes CDR1 GTSNPN and CDR2 SVGIG (reference sequence). The CDR3 spans 14 residues. V lost 0 bases and J lost 0, with 6 bases in between. CDR3 nucleotides: TGTGCCTGGAGTGTCGGGTCTAGCAATCAGCCCCAGCATTTT. It specifies CAWSVGSSNQPQHF.

The V gene is TRBV29-1, the J gene TRBJ2-7; 14 bases are a match to TRBD2. This CDR3 contains 16 residues. Germline loops: CDR1 SQVTM, CDR2 ANQGSEA. Trimming cost V 5 bases and J 1 base; bases outside gene matches: 7. CDR3 in amino acids: CSVSRLAGGPSYEQYF. The DNA of the CDR3 is TGCAGCGTTTCCCGACTAGCGGGGGGGCCGTCCTACGAGCAGTACTTC.

The gene calls are TRBV15 and TRBJ2-5; tentative D call: TRBD1 (5 bases). Trimming removed 1 base from V and 5 bases from J, with 11 bases in between. The CDR3 contains 14 residues. In germline, CDR1 is LNHNV, CDR2 YYDKDF (reference sequence). CDR3 residues: CATSRGGGAETQYF. The CDR3 bases are TGTGCCACCAGCAGAGGGGGCGGTGCGGAGACCCAGTACTTC.

This clone was seen only once. The chain has TRBV6-5 and TRBJ2-3, with D perhaps TRBD2 (6 bases). Trimming pared 2 bases from V and 6 bases from J, leaving 12 bases between. The CDR3 spans 14 residues. Looked up from germline, CDR1 is MNHEY and CDR2 is SVGAGI. CDR3 nucleotide sequence: TGTGCCAGCAGTTACGGCGGGGCTGGGGATACGCAGTATTTT. As protein: CASSYGGAGDTQYF.